This TCR beta chain was observed in a study of human T cells and chemical hapten exposure. Background on the study: In the sensitization step, 2% DPC was placed on 2 cm by 2 cm of upper inner arm skin.

The time point is: pre-sensitization, week 0. The treatment: therapeutic diphenylcyclopropenone sensitization with weekly scalp DPC. The length of the CDR3 is 24 residues. With 0 bases removed from V and 0 bases from J, the gap between germline ends came to 35 bases. Germline CDR1 reads LNHNV; CDR2 reads YYDKDF (reference sequence). As originally analysed: Ranging from roughly 23,224 to 750,000, TCR counts per sample had a median value of 95,638. TCRdb reprocessed the RACE reads via MiXCR and lists one record per CDR3 protein. The V and J calls shown here were made by TCRdb, not taken from the authors' results. The sample has some 360,000 distinct CDR3 sequences, 5% to 6.5% seen once.

V usage is TRBV15 and J usage is TRBJ1-1; a weak D match, TRBD1 (5 bases). This clonotype was obtained from a woman between 50 and 59 years old with alopecia areata. Some clones in this sample may be carry-over from other donors' samples. The sequences come from whole blood, collected in connection with sensitization to the hapten diphenylcyclopropenone (DPC). This chain's CDR3 is CATSRDQRPGQGERIRRMNTEAFF. The CDR3 coding sequence is TGTGCCACCAGCAGAGACCAAAGACCGGGGCAGGGTGAGAGAATCAGGAGGATGAACACTGAAGCTTTCTTT.